These 21 T cell receptor beta chains share one sample of origin, sequenced in a study of neurological immune-mediated disorders. TCRdb re-analysed the 5' RACE reads in MiXCR, keeping a single row per CDR3 protein. The sample holds tens of thousands of distinct CDR3 sequences; approximately 7.2% are singletons and the top ten take 5.5% to 6.5%. The specimen sequenced was CD4+ T cells from blood. The source is a man aged 50-60 years in good health.

There are many counts of this clonotype. J is TRBJ1-1 and V is TRBV7-9; no clear D. Germline assignment: CDR1 SEHNR and CDR2 FQNEAQ (reference sequence). Trimming left V 1 base short and J 8 bases short, with 11 bases between. CDR3 length: 13 amino acids. The CDR3 reads CASSLEGRLEAFF. The CDR3 DNA is TGTGCCAGCAGCTTAGAAGGCAGGTTGGAAGCTTTCTTT.

This clonotype was seen many times. The chain carries TRBV5-1 and TRBJ2-1; TRBD2 matches at 8 bases. V lost 2 bases, J lost 2 bases, and 3 bases stayed unmatched. Per the germline V gene, CDR1 is SGHRS and CDR2 is YFSETQ. This CDR3 comprises 15 residues. The CDR3 bases are TGCGCCAGCAGCTTAGCGGGAGAGGCCTACAATGAGCAGTTCTTC. This codes for CASSLAGEAYNEQFF.

This clonotype was counted at least ten times. The chain carries TRBV6-1 and TRBJ2-1; a weak D match, TRBD1 (5 bases). CDR1 and CDR2 from the germline V gene are MNHNS and SASEGT. This CDR3 comprises 15 residues. The V gene lost 7 bases and the J gene lost 0 bases, with 13 bases spanning the gap. In DNA, the CDR3 is TGTGCCAGCAAACGAGACAGATACTCCTACAATGAGCAGTTCTTC. Amino acid sequence: CASKRDRYSYNEQFF.

This clonotype occurred many times. The rearrangement joins TRBV20-1 to TRBJ2-6; D is ambiguous. V dropped 4 bases and J dropped 0 bases, with 4 bases sitting between them. Germline-derived CDR1 and CDR2 are DFQATT and SNEGSKA (reference sequence). The CDR3 length is 13 residues. DNA for the CDR3: TGCAGTGCTAATCCCTCTGGGGCCAACGTCCTGACTTTC. Amino acids: CSANPSGANVLTF.

This clonotype was counted many times. This chain uses TRBV15 with TRBJ2-5, with TRBD2 matching over 7 bases. This CDR3 is built from 21 residues. Germline V gives CDR1 LNHNV, CDR2 YYDKDF (reference sequence). Losses at the gene ends were 1 base for V and 7 bases for J; bases not matched to a gene: 27. The CDR3 protein is CATSRAYSGRGRVNPGGTQYF. The CDR3 DNA reads TGTGCCACCAGCAGAGCCTACTCTGGAAGGGGACGAGTAAATCCGGGAGGGACCCAGTACTTC.

This clonotype has ten or more counts. J is TRBJ2-4 and V is TRBV5-5; 9 bases match TRBD1. The CDR3 consists of 17 residues. Germline trimming cut 0 bases from V and 1 base from J; bases unmatched to any gene: 5. In germline, CDR1 is SGHKS, CDR2 YYEKEE (reference sequence). CDR3 region: CASSLEGTGNAKNIQYF. Here the CDR3 DNA reads TGTGCCAGCAGCTTGGAAGGGACAGGGAACGCCAAAAACATTCAGTACTTC.

The table lists this clonotype with many counts. CDR3 sequence (DNA): TGTGCCAGCAGTCTTGGCGGGCCCGCGCCCGGTCAGCCCCAGCATTTT. It yields the protein CASSLGGPAPGQPQHF. The chain joins TRBV7-2 to TRBJ1-5; D is undetermined. The CDR3 is made up of 16 amino acids. V was shortened by 6 bases and J by 6 bases, with 21 bases between the two germline ends. Germline CDR1 is SGHTA and CDR2 is FQGNSA.

This clonotype was observed at least ten times. This rearrangement joins TRBV7-2 to TRBJ2-5; the D gene is possibly TRBD2 (6 bases). Germline V lookup: CDR1 SGHTA, CDR2 FQGNSA. CDR3 size: 14 residues. Trimming pared 6 bases from V and 4 bases from J, leaving 15 bases between. Here the CDR3 reads CASREGWEGETQYF. For the CDR3, the DNA is TGTGCCAGCAGGGAGGGTTGGGAAGGAGAGACCCAGTACTTC. Looking up the rest from reference TRBV7-2 and TRBJ2-5 gives the full variable domain: GAGVSQSPSNKVTEKGKDVELRCDPISGHTALYWYRQSLGQGLEFLIYFQGNSAPDKSGLPSDRFSAERTGGSVSTLTIQRTQQEDSAVYLCASREGWEGETQYFGPGTRLLVL.

This clonotype was counted many times. The V gene is TRBV6-6, the J gene TRBJ2-1; TRBD1 matches 8 bases. This CDR3 has 15 amino acids. The V and J ends lost 2 bases and 4 bases, in that order; junction bases with no gene match: 4. Germline V gene data show CDR1 as MNHNY and CDR2 as SVGAGI (reference sequence). The CDR3 nucleotides are TGTGCCAGCAGTTACGAGACAGGGGCGTACAATGAGCAGTTCTTC. It yields the protein CASSYETGAYNEQFF.

This clonotype was picked up many times. The J gene is TRBJ2-3, the V gene TRBV18, with 10 bases identical to TRBD1. The germline CDR1 and CDR2 sequences are KGHSH and LQKENI. CDR3 length: 16 amino acids. V shed 2 bases, J shed 0 bases, and the junction held 2 bases outside the gene matches. The CDR3 DNA reads as TGTGCCAGCTCACCAGGGGACAGGGGAAGCACAGATACGCAGTATTTT. Translated, it gives CASSPGDRGSTDTQYF.

This clonotype has at least ten counts. V is TRBV20-1 and J is TRBJ2-3; 8 nucleotides align to TRBD2. V lost 6 bases, J lost 1 base, and 3 bases stayed unmatched. CDR1 is DFQATT and CDR2 is SNEGSKA in the germline V gene (reference sequence). This CDR3 is built from 13 residues. CDR3 loop: CSATTSGTDTQYF. In nucleotides, the CDR3 is TGCAGTGCCACGACTAGCGGCACAGATACGCAGTATTTT.

This clonotype appeared many times. CDR3 region: CASSSTGGNQPQHF. The DNA for the CDR3 is TGTGCCAGCAGTTCTACAGGGGGCAATCAGCCCCAGCATTTT. The chain joins TRBV6-6 to TRBJ1-5, with 7 positions matching TRBD1. Germline V gene sequence: CDR1 MNHNY, CDR2 SVGAGI (reference sequence). V shed 4 bases, J shed 2 bases, and the junction held 2 bases outside the gene matches. The CDR3 extends over 14 amino acids.

This clonotype was seen many times. The chain carries TRBV20-1 and TRBJ2-1; 8 nucleotides agree with TRBD2. Germline CDR1 and CDR2: DFQATT and SNEGSKA (reference sequence). The V and J ends lost 3 bases and 8 bases, in that order; junction bases with no gene match: 9. The CDR3 runs 14 residues. This CDR3 is CSARSSGRLDEQFF. CDR3 in DNA: TGCAGTGCTAGGTCCAGCGGGAGATTAGATGAGCAGTTCTTC.

A note on this clonotype: A much larger clone sits a single nucleotide away, making a read error possible. The rearrangement uses TRBV29-1 and TRBJ2-7, with a tentative D call TRBD1 (5 bases). The CDR3 runs to 12 residues. Germline assignment: CDR1 SQVTM and CDR2 ANQGSEA. The DNA for the CDR3 is TGCAGCGCTGAATGGGGCTCGGGTGAGCAGTACTTC. It specifies CSAEWGSGEQYF.

This clonotype showed up many times. The chain links TRBV14 to TRBJ2-1, with a tentative D call TRBD1 (6 bases). The V gene's germline CDR1 is SGHDN and CDR2 FVKESK. This CDR3 contains 16 residues. Trimming shortened V by 4 bases and J by 2 bases, and 15 bases separated the two germline ends. The DNA of the CDR3 is TGTGCCAGCAGCCTCCCAGGGGTAGGAGCCTACAATGAGCAGTTCTTC. Its protein is CASSLPGVGAYNEQFF.

This clonotype was found many times. The V call is TRBV4-3, the J call TRBJ2-2, with D perhaps TRBD2 (6 bases). Germline CDR1 and CDR2: LGHNA and YSLEER. The V end lost 0 bases, the J end lost 7 bases, and 12 bases lay between the germline ends. The CDR3 runs to 15 residues. The CDR3 region is CASSQEPSADGELFF. DNA of the CDR3: TGCGCCAGCAGCCAAGAACCTAGCGCGGACGGGGAGCTGTTTTTT.

The table lists this clonotype with many counts. A much larger clone is a single base away; this may be a read error. The V gene is TRBV7-2, the J gene TRBJ1-1; TRBD1 aligns across 8 bases. The V gene's germline CDR1 is SGHTA and CDR2 FQGNSA. The CDR3 is 17 residues long. Trimming removed 5 bases from V and 0 bases from J; junction bases left unmatched: 11. CDR3 loop: CTSSHPADRVLNTEAFF. CDR3 sequence (DNA): TGTACCAGCAGCCACCCGGCGGACAGGGTCCTGAACACTGAAGCTTTCTTT.

This clonotype was seen ten or more times. V usage is TRBV20-1 and J usage is TRBJ1-6; no clear D. The CDR3 spans 15 residues. The V gene's germline CDR1 is DFQATT and CDR2 SNEGSKA (reference sequence). Trimming cost V 5 bases and J 10 bases, with 21 bases left between them. The CDR3 loop is CSARFRRRDGSPLHF. CDR3 nucleotides: TGCAGTGCTCGCTTTCGCCGCCGGGATGGATCACCCCTCCACTTT.

This clonotype was detected many times. V and J are TRBV12-3 or TRBV12-4 and TRBJ2-1; D is unclear. Trimming pared 6 bases from V and 9 bases from J, leaving 12 bases between. There are 12 residues in the CDR3. CDR3 DNA: TGTGCCAGCAGGGCCGCCCAGTCTGAGCAGTTCTTC. It translates to CASRAAQSEQFF.

The table lists this clonotype with many counts. The rearrangement joins TRBV5-8 to TRBJ2-5, with 8 bases aligning to TRBD1. V trimming: 4 bases; J trimming: 1 base; junction bases outside the gene matches: 6. The CDR3 extends over 15 amino acids. Germline CDR1 reads SGHTS; CDR2 reads YDEGEE. DNA for the CDR3: TGTGCCAGCAGCGATCGTGGACAGGGCCAAGAGACCCAGTACTTC. Its translation is CASSDRGQGQETQYF.

This clonotype has a count of ten or more. This chain links TRBV20-1 with TRBJ2-7, with 7 nucleotides matching TRBD1. Germline lookup yields CDR1 DFQATT and CDR2 SNEGSKA (reference sequence). J gave up 4 bases and V 2 bases, and 5 bases lay outside the gene matches. The CDR3 runs to 13 residues. The DNA of the CDR3 is TGCAGTGCTAGAAAGACAGGGAATTACGAGCAGTACTTC. Encoded protein: CSARKTGNYEQYF.